This T cell receptor beta chain was observed in a study of OX40 agonist ivuxolimab in advanced cancers. Looking at the study overall: Two cutaneous melanoma patients and one hepatocellular carcinoma patient, three in all, had partial responses.

This clone is a singleton in its sample. Its specificity is unknown. Sampled blood was obtained at baseline, cycle 4 day 1, and cycle 7 day 1. Clones were sequenced by immunoSEQ multiplex PCR, and TCRdb holds only the in-frame ones, with some missing. The sample lists around 94,000 clones; roughly 90% were seen once. Germline CDR1 SQVTM, CDR2 ANQGSEA. J gave up 2 bases and V 1 base, and 11 bases lay outside the gene matches. The CDR3 is 16 residues long. Overall study findings and caveats: Dose levels from 0.1 to 3.0 mg/kg saw CD4+ and CD8+ blood T cells expand clonally by week 6.

The starting material was CD4+ or CD8+ T cells sorted from blood, obtained in a trial of the OX40 agonist ivuxolimab. The chain is built from TRBV29-1 and TRBJ2-7; 7 bases fit TRBD1. This clonotype originated in an adult with an advanced solid tumor such as melanoma, head and neck, liver or kidney cancer. CDR3 in amino acids: CSVEVFPDRKPYEQYF. CDR3 nucleotide sequence: TGCAGCGTTGAAGTTTTCCCGGACAGGAAACCCTACGAGCAGTACTTC.